The 27 T cell receptor beta chains below all came from one sample that was sequenced in a study of T cell repertoires in cytomegalovirus infection. TCRdb fed the reads into MiXCR, producing one record per CDR3 protein. The repertoire holds around 430,000 distinct CDR3 sequences, with more than 40% as singletons. These receptors are not linked to any known antigen. Sequencing was performed on cultured PBMCs, taken from culture after CMV antigen stimulation. These receptors were taken from a human donor in good health (CMV status not recorded). Some clones in this sample may be carry-over from other donors' samples.

The rearrangement joins TRBV7-6 to TRBJ2-3; TRBD1 matches 7 bases. V shed 10 bases, J shed 2 bases, and the junction held 3 bases outside the gene matches. The CDR3 spans 12 residues. The germline V gene has CDR1 SGHVS and CDR2 FNYEAQ. In nucleotides, the CDR3 is TGTGCCAAGGGGGCCTACACAGATACGCAGTATTTT. It translates to CAKGAYTDTQYF.

The chain carries TRBV19 and TRBJ2-3; 10 bases are shared with TRBD2. With V trimmed by 7 bases and J by 2 bases, 6 bases remained unmatched. CDR3 length equals 15 residues. Per germline, CDR1 LNHDA and CDR2 SQIVND (reference sequence). CDR3 in amino acids: CASKETSGNTDTQYF. For the CDR3, the DNA is TGTGCCAGTAAGGAAACTAGCGGGAACACAGATACGCAGTATTTT.

The table lists this clonotype with a few counts. The V and J genes are TRBV7-2 and TRBJ2-7; D is unresolved. The CDR3 runs 13 residues. From germline, CDR1 is SGHTA and CDR2 FQGNSA. V gave up 0 bases and J gave up 4 bases, with 7 bases separating them. The CDR3 is CASSLATEYEQYF. DNA for the CDR3: TGTGCCAGCAGCTTAGCGACCGAATACGAGCAGTACTTC. Supplemented by reference TRBV7-2 and TRBJ2-7, the full variable domain reads GAGVSQSPSNKVTEKGKDVELRCDPISGHTALYWYRQSLGQGLEFLIYFQGNSAPDKSGLPSDRFSAERTGGSVSTLTIQRTQQEDSAVYLCASSLATEYEQYFGPGTRLTVT.

This clonotype has more than one count but fewer than ten. The rearrangement joins TRBV6-4 to TRBJ2-6; D uncertain. This CDR3 comprises 16 residues. Looked up from germline, CDR1 is MRHNA and CDR2 is SNTAGT. V lost 0 bases to trimming and J lost 2 bases, with 8 bases between them. The CDR3 DNA follows: TGTGCCAGCAGTGACTCCTGGGGTCCTGGGGCCAACGTCCTGACTTTC. This sequence encodes CASSDSWGPGANVLTF.

This chain connects TRBV7-2 to TRBJ1-3; D uncertain. From germline, CDR1 is SGHTA and CDR2 FQGNSA. This CDR3 has 14 amino acids. V shed 5 bases and J shed 0 bases, with 8 bases lying between them. The CDR3 bases are TGTGCCAGCAGCCTGGATTACTCTGGAAACACCATATATTTT. Translated, it gives CASSLDYSGNTIYF.

This clonotype occurred a few times. The rearrangement uses TRBV12-3 or TRBV12-4 and TRBJ1-1, with D hard to call. V was cut by 1 base and J by 0 bases, with 12 bases left in between. This CDR3 is 16 amino acids long. The CDR3 sequence is CASSLGVFQMNTEAFF. CDR3 bases: TGTGCCAGCAGTTTAGGTGTCTTCCAAATGAACACTGAAGCTTTCTTT.

This rearrangement joins TRBV5-1 to TRBJ2-1; D not certain. Looked up from germline, CDR1 is SGHRS and CDR2 is YFSETQ. The CDR3 runs 14 residues. V was shortened by 4 bases and J by 2 bases, with 10 bases between the two germline ends. The chain's CDR3 is CASSVRGAYNEQFF. The CDR3 nucleotides are TGCGCCAGCAGCGTCAGAGGTGCCTACAATGAGCAGTTCTTC.

J is TRBJ2-2 and V is TRBV19, with 9 bases identical to TRBD2. This CDR3 comprises 15 residues. Germline V lookup: CDR1 LNHDA, CDR2 SQIVND (reference sequence). The V segment lost 1 base and the J segment 4 bases; nucleotides outside the gene matches: 1. The CDR3 here is CASSIVSGSTGELFF. The CDR3 bases are TGTGCCAGTAGTATAGTTAGCGGGAGCACCGGGGAGCTGTTTTTT.

There are a few counts of this clonotype. The chain is built from TRBV7-2 and TRBJ2-7, with D unresolved. The ends were cut back, 7 bases at V and 5 bases at J, with 18 bases in the middle. The CDR3 consists of 14 residues. Germline V lookup: CDR1 SGHTA, CDR2 FQGNSA. The CDR3 DNA reads as TGTGCCAGCACCACCCCCCTTCCCCTCGACGAGCAGTACTTC. Protein sequence: CASTTPLPLDEQYF.

This clonotype was counted only a few times. The chain carries TRBV7-2 and TRBJ2-3, with a possible D match to TRBD1 (6 bases). Germline V gene data show CDR1 as SGHTA and CDR2 as FQGNSA. CDR3 size: 16 residues. Trimming shortened V by 6 bases and J by 2 bases, and 18 bases separated the two germline ends. The CDR3, as DNA: TGTGCCAGCAGGGTTGGGGGCAGCTCCTTCACAGATACGCAGTATTTT. Amino acid sequence: CASRVGGSSFTDTQYF.

The J gene is TRBJ2-1, the V gene TRBV5-6; 14 nucleotides align to TRBD2. This CDR3 is built from 18 residues. The germline V gene has CDR1 SGHDT and CDR2 YYEEEE. With V trimmed by 4 bases and J by 1 base, 7 bases remained unmatched. The CDR3 reads CASSGTSGSLRSYNEQFF. The CDR3 DNA reads TGTGCCAGCAGCGGGACTAGCGGGAGTCTAAGGTCCTACAATGAGCAGTTCTTC.

The J gene is TRBJ2-5, the V gene TRBV11-2, with unresolved D. The CDR3 is 14 amino acids. V lost 7 bases and J lost 1, with 13 bases in between. Germline V gene data show CDR1 as SGHAT and CDR2 as FQNNGV. This CDR3 reads CASTSYRLQETQYF. The CDR3 DNA reads as TGTGCCAGCACCTCCTACCGACTCCAAGAGACCCAGTACTTC.

This clonotype showed up just a few times. The chain links TRBV13 to TRBJ2-5; 7 bases fit TRBD1. CDR1 PRHDT and CDR2 FYEKMQ come from the germline V gene (reference sequence). J lost 5 bases, V lost 6 bases, and 6 bases had no gene match. The CDR3 spans 13 residues. The CDR3 is CASSLRGMETQYF. The CDR3 DNA follows: TGTGCCAGCAGTCTCAGGGGGATGGAGACCCAGTACTTC.

The chain links TRBV18 to TRBJ2-3; weak D call: TRBD1 (6 bases). Germline V gene lookup returns CDR1 KGHSH and CDR2 LQKENI. The V end was cut by 3 bases, the J end by 1 base, with 14 bases between. The CDR3 covers 16 residues. The CDR3 loop reads CASSPDRIAGTDTQYF. CDR3 bases: TGTGCCAGCTCACCTGACAGGATCGCTGGCACAGATACGCAGTATTTT.

This clonotype came up a few times. The chain has TRBV7-6 and TRBJ2-5; a weak D match, TRBD1 (6 bases). V lost 2 bases and J lost 2, with 15 bases in between. Germline V gene lookup returns CDR1 SGHVS and CDR2 FNYEAQ. CDR3 length equals 16 residues. The CDR3 DNA sequence: TGTGCCAGCAGCTTAATATCGGACAGAAGACAAGAGACCCAGTACTTC. This sequence encodes CASSLISDRRQETQYF.

The chain employs TRBV7-2 and TRBJ2-7; D remains ambiguous. CDR1 SGHTA and CDR2 FQGNSA come from the germline V gene. The CDR3 loop spans 16 amino acids. V was clipped by 5 bases and J by 3 bases, with 20 bases between them. The CDR3 here is CASSIARSATYYEQYF. The CDR3 DNA sequence: TGTGCCAGCAGCATCGCCCGGTCGGCTACGTACTACGAGCAGTACTTC.

The CDR3 loop is CSALPYVQGRTEAFF. The CDR3 DNA follows: TGCAGTGCTTTACCCTACGTACAGGGGAGGACTGAAGCTTTCTTT. J is TRBJ1-1 and V is TRBV20-1; TRBD1 matches at 7 bases. Per germline, CDR1 DFQATT and CDR2 SNEGSKA (reference sequence). Trimming at V came to 5 bases and at J to 5 bases, leaving 14 bases not matched to a gene. The CDR3 is 15 amino acids.

The chain uses TRBV5-4 and TRBJ1-2; D unresolved. Germline CDR1 is SGHNT and CDR2 is YYREEE (reference sequence). Trimming took 5 bases from V and 2 from J, leaving 10 bases between them. The CDR3 covers 13 residues. Here the CDR3 DNA reads TGTGCCAGCAGTCAAGGACGGAACTATGGCTACACCTTC. It specifies CASSQGRNYGYTF.

The chain links TRBV4-1 to TRBJ2-1, with D possibly being TRBD2 (7 bases). Trimming cost V 2 bases and J 10 bases, with 15 bases left between them. The CDR3 totals 14 residues. Germline values: CDR1 MGHRA, CDR2 YSYEKL. CDR3 nucleotides: TGCGCCAGCAGCCAACGGACCCCGGGGGGCGAGCAGTTCTTC. Protein: CASSQRTPGGEQFF.

This clonotype was detected once. V usage is TRBV6-6 and J usage is TRBJ2-3; D might be TRBD1 or TRBD2, each matching 6 bases. CDR1 MNHNY and CDR2 SVGAGI come from the germline V gene (reference sequence). The V end lost 1 base, the J end lost 4 bases, and 15 bases lay between the germline ends. This CDR3 contains 16 residues. Here the CDR3 reads CASSYYAGGGPDTQYF. As DNA, the CDR3 is TGTGCCAGCAGTTACTATGCAGGAGGGGGACCAGATACGCAGTATTTT.

This chain links TRBV19 with TRBJ1-6; unclear D gene. This CDR3 has 16 residues. Germline V gene data show CDR1 as LNHDA and CDR2 as SQIVND (reference sequence). Trimming took 6 bases from V and 4 from J, leaving 16 bases between them. In nucleotides, the CDR3 is TGTGCCAGTAGCCGAGCGGAGTTACCTTATAATTCACCCCTCCACTTT. As protein: CASSRAELPYNSPLHF. Variable domain in full (rest from reference TRBV19 and TRBJ1-6): DGGITQSPKYLFRKEGQNVTLSCEQNLNHDAMYWYRQDPGQGLRLIYYSQIVNDFQKGDIAEGYSVSREKKESFPLTVTSAQKNPTAFYLCASSRAELPYNSPLHFGNGTRLTVT.

The chain has TRBV4-1 and TRBJ2-1; D is tentatively TRBD1 or TRBD2 (5 bases each). Between the trimmed V and J ends, which lost 0 bases and 6 bases, there was a span of 18 bases. There are 17 residues in the CDR3. Germline CDR1 is MGHRA and CDR2 is YSYEKL. The CDR3 loop is CASSQDLEGDLFNEQFF. In DNA, the CDR3 is TGCGCCAGCAGCCAAGATCTAGAAGGGGACCTTTTCAATGAGCAGTTCTTC.

The V gene is TRBV6-6, the J gene TRBJ2-7, with D possibly being TRBD1 or TRBD2 (5 bases each). This CDR3 spans 13 amino acids. Germline CDR1 reads MNHNY; CDR2 reads SVGAGI (reference sequence). V lost 2 bases and J 3 bases, leaving 8 bases between the germline ends. The CDR3 sequence is CASSYGTHYEQYF. In DNA form, the CDR3 reads TGTGCCAGCAGTTACGGGACCCACTACGAGCAGTACTTC.

V gene TRBV7-2 combines with J gene TRBJ2-2; 8 bases map to TRBD2. Trimming at V came to 2 bases and at J to 8 bases, leaving 10 bases not matched to a gene. Germline V lookup: CDR1 SGHTA, CDR2 FQGNSA. The CDR3 runs to 16 residues. The CDR3 here is CASSLNAGGKGGELFF. CDR3 bases: TGTGCCAGCAGCTTAAATGCGGGAGGAAAAGGGGGGGAGCTGTTTTTT.

The V gene is TRBV14, the J gene TRBJ1-4; D may be TRBD1 (6 bases). V lost 0 bases to trimming and J lost 7 bases, with 12 bases between them. CDR3 length: 15 amino acids. Looked up from germline, CDR1 is SGHDN and CDR2 is FVKESK. CDR3 loop: CASSQEEQGVEKLFF. Here the CDR3 DNA reads TGTGCCAGCAGCCAAGAAGAACAGGGTGTTGAAAAACTGTTTTTT.

The chain links TRBV12-3 or TRBV12-4 to TRBJ1-6; a weak D match, TRBD1 (5 bases). The V gene lost 2 bases and the J gene lost 7 bases, with 9 bases spanning the gap. The CDR3 has 14 residues. For the CDR3, the DNA is TGTGCCAGCAGTTTATGGGGCAGGAATTCACCCCTCCACTTT. Its translation: CASSLWGRNSPLHF.

V gene TRBV7-9 combines with J gene TRBJ2-7; D possibly corresponds to TRBD1 (6 bases). The germline V gene has CDR1 SEHNR and CDR2 FQNEAQ (reference sequence). The V end lost 1 base, the J end lost 4 bases, and 14 bases lay between the germline ends. The CDR3 length is 15 residues. CDR3 DNA sequence: TGTGCCAGCAGCTTAGGGGAGTACAGGGTATACGAGCAGTACTTC. Its translation is CASSLGEYRVYEQYF.